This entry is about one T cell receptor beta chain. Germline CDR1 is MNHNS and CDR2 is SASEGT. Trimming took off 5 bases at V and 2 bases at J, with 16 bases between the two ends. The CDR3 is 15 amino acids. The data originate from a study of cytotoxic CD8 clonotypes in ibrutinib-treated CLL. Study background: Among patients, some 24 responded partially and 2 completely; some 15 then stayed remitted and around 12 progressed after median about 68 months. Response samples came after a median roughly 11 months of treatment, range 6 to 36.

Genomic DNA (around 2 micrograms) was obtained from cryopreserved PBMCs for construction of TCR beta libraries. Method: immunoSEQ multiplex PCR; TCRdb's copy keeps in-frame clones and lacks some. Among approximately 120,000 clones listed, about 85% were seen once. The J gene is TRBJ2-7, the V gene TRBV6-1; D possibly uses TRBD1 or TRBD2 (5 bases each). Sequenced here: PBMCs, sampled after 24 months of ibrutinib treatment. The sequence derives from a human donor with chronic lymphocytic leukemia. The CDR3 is CASSIDRDPPYEQYF. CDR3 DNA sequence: TGTGCCAGCAGTATAGACCGGGACCCCCCCTACGAGCAGTACTTC.